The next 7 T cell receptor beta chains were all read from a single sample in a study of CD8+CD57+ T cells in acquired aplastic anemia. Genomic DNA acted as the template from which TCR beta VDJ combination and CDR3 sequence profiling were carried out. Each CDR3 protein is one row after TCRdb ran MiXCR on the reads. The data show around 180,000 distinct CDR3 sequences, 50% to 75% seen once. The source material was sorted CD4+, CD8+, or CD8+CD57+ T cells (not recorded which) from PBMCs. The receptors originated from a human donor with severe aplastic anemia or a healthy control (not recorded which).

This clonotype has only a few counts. CDR3 sequence reads: CASSVRDRAEQYF. The CDR3 DNA is TGTGCCAGCAGTGTCCGGGACAGAGCCGAGCAGTACTTC. This sequence joins TRBV2 and TRBJ2-7, with 7 bases aligning to TRBD1. The length of the CDR3 is 13 residues. CDR1 and CDR2 from the germline V gene are SNHLY and FYNNEI. V lost 4 bases and J lost 6; bases outside the gene matches: 6.

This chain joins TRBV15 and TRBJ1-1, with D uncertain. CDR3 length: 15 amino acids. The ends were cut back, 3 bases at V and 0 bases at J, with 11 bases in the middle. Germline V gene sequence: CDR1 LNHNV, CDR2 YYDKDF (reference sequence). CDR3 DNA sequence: TGTGCCACCAGCAGGGCCCGGCCAGTGAACACTGAAGCTTTCTTT. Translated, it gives CATSRARPVNTEAFF.

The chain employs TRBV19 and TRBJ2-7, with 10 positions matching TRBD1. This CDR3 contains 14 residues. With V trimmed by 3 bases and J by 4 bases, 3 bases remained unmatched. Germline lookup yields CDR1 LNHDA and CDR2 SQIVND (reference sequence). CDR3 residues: CASSIPGQGYEQYF. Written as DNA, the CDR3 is TGTGCCAGTAGTATCCCGGGACAGGGGTACGAGCAGTACTTC.

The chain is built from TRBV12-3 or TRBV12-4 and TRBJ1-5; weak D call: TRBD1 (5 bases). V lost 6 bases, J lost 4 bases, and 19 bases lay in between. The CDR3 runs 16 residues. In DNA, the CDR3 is TGTGCCAGCAGCATTACTCTAGCGGGGGGTAATCAGCCCCAGCATTTT. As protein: CASSITLAGGNQPQHF.

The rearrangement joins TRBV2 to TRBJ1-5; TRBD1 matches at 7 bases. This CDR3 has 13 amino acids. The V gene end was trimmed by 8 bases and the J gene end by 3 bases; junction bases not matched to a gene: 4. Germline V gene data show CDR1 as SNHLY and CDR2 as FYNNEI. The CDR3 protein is CASWGQSNQPQHF. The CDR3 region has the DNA TGTGCCAGCTGGGGACAGTCCAATCAGCCCCAGCATTTT.

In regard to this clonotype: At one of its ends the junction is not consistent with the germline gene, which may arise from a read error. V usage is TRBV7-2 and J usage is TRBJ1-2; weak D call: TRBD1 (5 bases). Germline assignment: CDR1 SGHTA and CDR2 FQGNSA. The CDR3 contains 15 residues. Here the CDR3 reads CASRGPGPPGYGHTF. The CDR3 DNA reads TGTGCCAGCAGGGGGCCGGGACCGCCCGGTTATGGCCACACCTTC. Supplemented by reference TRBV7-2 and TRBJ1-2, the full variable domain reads GAGVSQSPSNKVTEKGKDVELRCDPISGHTALYWYRQSLGQGLEFLIYFQGNSAPDKSGLPSDRFSAERTGGSVSTLTIQRTQQEDSAVYLCASRGPGPPGYGHTFGSGTRLTVV.

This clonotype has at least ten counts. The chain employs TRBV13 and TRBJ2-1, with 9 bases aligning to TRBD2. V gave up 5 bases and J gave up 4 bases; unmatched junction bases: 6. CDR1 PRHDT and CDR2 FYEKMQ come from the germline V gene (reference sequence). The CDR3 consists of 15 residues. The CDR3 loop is CASSPHLAGYNEQFF. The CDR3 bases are TGTGCCAGCAGCCCCCATCTAGCGGGGTACAATGAGCAGTTCTTC. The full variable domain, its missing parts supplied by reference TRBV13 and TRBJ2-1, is AAGVIQSPRHLIKEKRETATLKCYPIPRHDTVYWYQQGPGQDPQFLISFYEKMQSDKGSIPDRFSAQQFSDYHSELNMSSLELGDSALYFCASSPHLAGYNEQFFGPGTRLTVL.